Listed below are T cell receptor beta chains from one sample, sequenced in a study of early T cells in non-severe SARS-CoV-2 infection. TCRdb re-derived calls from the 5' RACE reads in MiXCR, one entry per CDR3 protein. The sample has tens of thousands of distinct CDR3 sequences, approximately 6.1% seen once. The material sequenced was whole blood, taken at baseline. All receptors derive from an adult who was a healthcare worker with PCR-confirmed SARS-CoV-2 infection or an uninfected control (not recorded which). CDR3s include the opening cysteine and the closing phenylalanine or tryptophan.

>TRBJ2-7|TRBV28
CASSLYGQQGARYEQYF
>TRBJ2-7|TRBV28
CASSRPGQAYEQYF
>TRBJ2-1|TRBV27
CATGGGPRGRAEQFF
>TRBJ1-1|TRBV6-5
CASSYLYRTEAFF
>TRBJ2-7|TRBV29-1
CSVRDYYEQYF
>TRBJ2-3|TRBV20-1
CSATDRQAVRDTQYF
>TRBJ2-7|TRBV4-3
CASSQGLAGGGEQYF
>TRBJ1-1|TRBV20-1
CSARVPREDTEAFF
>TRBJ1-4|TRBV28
CASSFAGSGEKLFF
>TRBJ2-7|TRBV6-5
CASSTLAGGIYEQYF
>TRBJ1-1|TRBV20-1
CSGKGGTEAFF
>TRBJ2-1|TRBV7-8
CASSLRLAGVEHLDNEQFF
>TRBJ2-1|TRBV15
CATSRDPGALEQFF
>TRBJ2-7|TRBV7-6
CASSKGPNYEQYF
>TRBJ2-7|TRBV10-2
CASSDTIVTGNYEQYF
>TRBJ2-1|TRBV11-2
CASSPGTSADNEQFF
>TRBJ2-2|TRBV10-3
CAISGTTGELFF
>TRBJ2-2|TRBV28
CASIGSANTGELFF
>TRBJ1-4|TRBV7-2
CASSTSGAGGVGKLFF
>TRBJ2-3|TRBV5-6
CASSLRLADADTQYF
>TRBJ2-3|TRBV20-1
CSADNSGGGDTQYF
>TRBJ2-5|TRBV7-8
CASISRRLEQETQYF
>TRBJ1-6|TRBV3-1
CASSPNRGRSSPLHF
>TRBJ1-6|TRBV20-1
CSARRDRGSPLHF
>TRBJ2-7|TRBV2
CASSGDPGTGGSEQYF
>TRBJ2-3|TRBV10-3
CAITAGVEGTDTQYF
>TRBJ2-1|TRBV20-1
CSASKSNYNEQFF
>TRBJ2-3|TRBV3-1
CASSPGLAGAGTDTQYF
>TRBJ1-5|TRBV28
CASSSGLGQPQHF
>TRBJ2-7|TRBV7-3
CASSLKLAGAHEQYF
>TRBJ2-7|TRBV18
CASSMGLAGGVEQYF
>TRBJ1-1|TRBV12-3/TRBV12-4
CASRWSYRGPDTEAFF
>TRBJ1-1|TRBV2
CASTTDANTEAFF
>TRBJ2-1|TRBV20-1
CSAGGYNEQFF
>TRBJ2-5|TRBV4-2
CASSQGTHPTEETQYF
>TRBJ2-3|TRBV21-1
CASSKEHGIGPPSITDTQYF
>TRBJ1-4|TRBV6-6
CASSPSGQKLFF
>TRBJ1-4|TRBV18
CASSPTGGHNEKLFF
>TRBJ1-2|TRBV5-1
CASSWGQGLNYGYTF
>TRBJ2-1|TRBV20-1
CSAVLAGDSHNEQFF
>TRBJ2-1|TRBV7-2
CASSPTRDSYNEQFF
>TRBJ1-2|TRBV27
CASSLGQGAHGYTF
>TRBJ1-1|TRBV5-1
CASSWGQSLTEAFF
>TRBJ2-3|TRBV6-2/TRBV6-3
CASSYGLAGVNTQYF
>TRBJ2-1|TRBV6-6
CASTNRVNEQFF
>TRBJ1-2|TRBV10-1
CASSESSVNYGYTF
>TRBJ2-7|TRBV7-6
CASSPVTGVNEQYF
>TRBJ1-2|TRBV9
CASSVGQGREGYTF
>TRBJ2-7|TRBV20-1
CSARGNIREQYF
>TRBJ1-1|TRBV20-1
CSANTVNTEAFF
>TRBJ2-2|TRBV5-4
CASSSHLGRELFF
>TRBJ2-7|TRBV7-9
CASSPWTELGYREQYF
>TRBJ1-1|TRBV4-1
CASSHRGQGGMNTEAFF
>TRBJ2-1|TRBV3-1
CASSQDYNEQFF
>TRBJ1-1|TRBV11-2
CASSFEGVTEAFF